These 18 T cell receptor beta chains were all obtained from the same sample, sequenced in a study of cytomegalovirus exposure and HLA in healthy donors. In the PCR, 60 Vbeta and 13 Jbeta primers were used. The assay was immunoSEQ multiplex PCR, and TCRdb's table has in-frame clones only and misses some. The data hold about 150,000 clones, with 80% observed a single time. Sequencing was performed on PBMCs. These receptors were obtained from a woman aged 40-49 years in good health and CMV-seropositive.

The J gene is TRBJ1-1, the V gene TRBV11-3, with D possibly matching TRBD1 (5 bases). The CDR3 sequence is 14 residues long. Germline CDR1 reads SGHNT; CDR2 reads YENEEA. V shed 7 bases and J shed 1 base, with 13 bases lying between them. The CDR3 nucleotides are TGTGCCAGCACCCGCGGGGCACAGAACACTGAAGCTTTCTTT. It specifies CASTRGAQNTEAFF.

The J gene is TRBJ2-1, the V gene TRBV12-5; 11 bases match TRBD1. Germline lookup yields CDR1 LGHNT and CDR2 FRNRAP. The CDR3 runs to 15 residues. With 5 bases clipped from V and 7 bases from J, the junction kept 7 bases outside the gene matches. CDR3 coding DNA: TGTGCTAGTGGTGCTGGACAGGGGGCGAGTAATGAGCAGTTCTTC. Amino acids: CASGAGQGASNEQFF.

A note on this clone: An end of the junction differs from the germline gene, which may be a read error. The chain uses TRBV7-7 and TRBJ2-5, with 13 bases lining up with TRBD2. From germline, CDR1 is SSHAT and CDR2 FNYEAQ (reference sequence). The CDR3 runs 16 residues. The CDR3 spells CASSLGLAGALETQYF. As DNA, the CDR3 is TGTGCTAGCAGCTTAGGACTAGCGGGAGCGCTGGAGACCCAGTACTTC.

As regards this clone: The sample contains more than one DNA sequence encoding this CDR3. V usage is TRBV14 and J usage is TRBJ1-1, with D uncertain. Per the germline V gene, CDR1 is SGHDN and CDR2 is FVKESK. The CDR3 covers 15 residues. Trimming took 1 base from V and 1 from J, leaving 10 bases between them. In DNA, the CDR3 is TGTGCCAGCAGCCAAGGGGCGGGTGCGAACACTGAAGCTTTCTTT. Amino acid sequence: CASSQGAGANTEAFF.

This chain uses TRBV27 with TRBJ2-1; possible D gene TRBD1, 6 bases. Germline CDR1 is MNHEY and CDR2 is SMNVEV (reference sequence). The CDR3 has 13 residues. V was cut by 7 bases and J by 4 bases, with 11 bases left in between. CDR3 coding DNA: TGTGCCAGCAACAGGGTCGGATACAATGAGCAGTTCTTC. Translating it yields CASNRVGYNEQFF.

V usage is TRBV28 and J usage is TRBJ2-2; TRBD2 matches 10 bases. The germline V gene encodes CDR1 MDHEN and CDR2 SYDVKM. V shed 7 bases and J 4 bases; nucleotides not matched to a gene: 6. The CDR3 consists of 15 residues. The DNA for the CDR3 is TGTGCCAGCACGGAGCGGGAGGGCATCACCGGGGAGCTGTTTTTT. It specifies CASTEREGITGELFF.

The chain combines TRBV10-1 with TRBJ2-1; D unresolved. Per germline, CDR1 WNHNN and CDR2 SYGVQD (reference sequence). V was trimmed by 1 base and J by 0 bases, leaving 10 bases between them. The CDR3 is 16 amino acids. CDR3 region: CASSEFSTLSYNEQFF. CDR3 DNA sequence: TGCGCCAGCAGTGAGTTTTCGACACTCTCCTACAATGAGCAGTTCTTC.

CDR3 DNA sequence: TGTGCCAGCAGCTTGGGAGTCAACTACGAGCAGTACTTC. Translating it yields CASSLGVNYEQYF. The chain employs TRBV5-6 and TRBJ2-7; no definite D call. CDR1 is SGHDT and CDR2 is YYEEEE in the germline V gene. There are 13 residues in the CDR3. The V end lost 0 bases, the J end lost 3 bases, and 7 bases lay between the germline ends.

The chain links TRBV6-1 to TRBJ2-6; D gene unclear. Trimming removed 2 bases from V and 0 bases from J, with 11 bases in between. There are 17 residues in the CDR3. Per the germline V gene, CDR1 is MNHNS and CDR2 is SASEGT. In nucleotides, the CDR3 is TGTGCCAGCAGTGAAACTCTTGAGCTCTCTGGGGCCAACGTCCTGACTTTC. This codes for CASSETLELSGANVLTF.

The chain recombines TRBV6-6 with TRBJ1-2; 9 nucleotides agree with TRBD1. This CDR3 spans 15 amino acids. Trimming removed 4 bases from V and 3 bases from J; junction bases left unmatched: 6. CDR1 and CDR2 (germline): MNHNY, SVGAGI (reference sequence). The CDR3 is CASSSPTGGDYGYTF. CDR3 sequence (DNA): TGTGCCAGCAGTTCACCGACAGGGGGTGACTATGGCTACACCTTC.

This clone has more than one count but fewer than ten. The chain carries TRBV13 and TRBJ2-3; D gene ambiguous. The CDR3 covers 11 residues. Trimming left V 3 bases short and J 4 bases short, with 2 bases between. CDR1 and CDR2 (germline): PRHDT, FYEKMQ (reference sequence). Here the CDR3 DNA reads TGTGCCAGCAGCTTCTCAGATACGCAGTATTTT. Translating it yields CASSFSDTQYF.

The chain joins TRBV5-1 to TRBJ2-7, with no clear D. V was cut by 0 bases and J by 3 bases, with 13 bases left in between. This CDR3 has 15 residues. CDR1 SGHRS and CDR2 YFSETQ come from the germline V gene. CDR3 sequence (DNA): TGCGCCAGCAGCTTGGGGAGTCCAACCAGCTACGAGCAGTACTTC. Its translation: CASSLGSPTSYEQYF.

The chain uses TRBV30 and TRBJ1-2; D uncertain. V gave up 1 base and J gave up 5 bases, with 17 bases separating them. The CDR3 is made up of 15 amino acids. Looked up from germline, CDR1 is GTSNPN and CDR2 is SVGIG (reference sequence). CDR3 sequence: CAWSEGTALGYGYTF. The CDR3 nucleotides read TGTGCCTGGAGTGAAGGAACGGCCCTCGGGTATGGCTACACCTTC.

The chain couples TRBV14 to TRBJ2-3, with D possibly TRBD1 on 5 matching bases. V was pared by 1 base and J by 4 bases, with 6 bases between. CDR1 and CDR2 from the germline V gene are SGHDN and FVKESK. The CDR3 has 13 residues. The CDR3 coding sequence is TGTGCCAGCAGCCAAGGGGGCCCAGATACGCAGTATTTT. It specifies CASSQGGPDTQYF.

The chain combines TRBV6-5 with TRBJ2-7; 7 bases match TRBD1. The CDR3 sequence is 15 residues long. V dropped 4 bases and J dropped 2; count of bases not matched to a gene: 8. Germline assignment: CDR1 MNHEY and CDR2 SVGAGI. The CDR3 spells CASSFNPGTAYEQYF. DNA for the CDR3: TGTGCCAGCAGTTTCAATCCCGGGACAGCCTACGAGCAGTACTTC.

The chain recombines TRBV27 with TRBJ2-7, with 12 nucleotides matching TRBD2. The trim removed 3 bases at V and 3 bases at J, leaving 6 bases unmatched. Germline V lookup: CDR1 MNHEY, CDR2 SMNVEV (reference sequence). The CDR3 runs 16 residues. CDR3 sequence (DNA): TGTGCCAGCAGTTTCCGCGGACTAGCGGGACTCTACGAGCAGTACTTC. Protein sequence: CASSFRGLAGLYEQYF.

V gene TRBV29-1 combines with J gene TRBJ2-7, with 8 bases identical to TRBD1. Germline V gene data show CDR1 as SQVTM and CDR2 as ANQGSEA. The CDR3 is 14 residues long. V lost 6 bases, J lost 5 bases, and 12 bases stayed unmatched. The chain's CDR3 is CSVGLGQGINEQYF. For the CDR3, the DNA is TGCAGCGTAGGACTTGGACAGGGTATCAACGAGCAGTACTTC.

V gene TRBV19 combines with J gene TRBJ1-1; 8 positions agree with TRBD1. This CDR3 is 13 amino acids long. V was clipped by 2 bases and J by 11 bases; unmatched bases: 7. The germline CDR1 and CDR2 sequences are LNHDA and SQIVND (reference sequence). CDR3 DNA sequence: TGTGCCAGTAGTATAAGCCAGGGGGCGGCTGCTTTCTTT. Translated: CASSISQGAAAFF.